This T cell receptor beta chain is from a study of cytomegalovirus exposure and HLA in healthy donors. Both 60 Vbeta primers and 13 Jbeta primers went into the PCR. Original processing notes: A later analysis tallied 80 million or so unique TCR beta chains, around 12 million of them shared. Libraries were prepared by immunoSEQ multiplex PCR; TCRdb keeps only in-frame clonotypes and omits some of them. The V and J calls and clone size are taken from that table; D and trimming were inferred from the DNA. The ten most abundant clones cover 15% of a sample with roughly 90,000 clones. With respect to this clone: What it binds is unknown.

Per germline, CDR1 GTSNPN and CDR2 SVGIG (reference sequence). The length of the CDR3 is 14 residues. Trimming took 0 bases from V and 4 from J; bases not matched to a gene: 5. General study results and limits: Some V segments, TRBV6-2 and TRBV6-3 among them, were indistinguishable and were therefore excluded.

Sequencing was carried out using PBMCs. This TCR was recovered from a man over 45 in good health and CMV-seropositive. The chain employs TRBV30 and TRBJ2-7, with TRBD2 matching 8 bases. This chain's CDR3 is CAWSVLAGVYEQYF. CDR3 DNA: TGTGCCTGGAGTGTTCTAGCGGGTGTGTACGAGCAGTACTTC.